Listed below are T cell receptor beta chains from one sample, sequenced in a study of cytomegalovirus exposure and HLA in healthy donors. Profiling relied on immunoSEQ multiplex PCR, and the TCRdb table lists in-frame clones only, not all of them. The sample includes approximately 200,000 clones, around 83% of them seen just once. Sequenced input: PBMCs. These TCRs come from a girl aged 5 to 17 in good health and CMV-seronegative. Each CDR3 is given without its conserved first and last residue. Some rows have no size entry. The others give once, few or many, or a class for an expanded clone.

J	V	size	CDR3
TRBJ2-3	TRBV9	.	ASSVAALGRGADTQY
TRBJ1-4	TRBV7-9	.	SSSLGPERELEKLF
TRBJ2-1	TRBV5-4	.	ASSPGTEGYNEQF
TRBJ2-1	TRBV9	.	ASSPGQGRLTNNEQF
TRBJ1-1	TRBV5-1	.	ASSLRGAAEAF
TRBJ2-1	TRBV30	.	AWEGGGFRYNEQF
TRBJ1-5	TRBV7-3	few	ASSFTQDRVGQPQH
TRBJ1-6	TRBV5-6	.	ASSLRTGVDSPLH
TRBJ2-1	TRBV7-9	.	ASSLLGGGVKSSYNEQF
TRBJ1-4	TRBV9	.	ASSATPGLSNEKLF
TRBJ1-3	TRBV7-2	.	ASSLAAAGNTIY
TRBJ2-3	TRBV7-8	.	ASSFGQPTDTQY
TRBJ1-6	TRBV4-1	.	ASSQTSTNSPLH
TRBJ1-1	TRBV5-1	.	ASQETRSDTEAF